The rows below give T cell receptor beta chains drawn from one sample of a study of blood T cells in healthy people across ages. A single record per CDR3 protein comes from TCRdb applying MiXCR to the 5' RACE reads. The data show about 290,000 distinct CDR3 sequences, 25% to 30% seen once. Sequencing used blood. These receptors all stem from a woman aged 70 to 79 in good health. The CDR3 runs from the conserved cysteine through the conserved F or W. D genes are given only for firm matches. Some rows have no size entry. The others give once, few or many, or a class for an expanded clone.

J gene | CDR3 length | D gene | V gene | clone size | CDR3 DNA | CDR3 protein
TRBJ2-4 | 11 | . | TRBV3-1 | few | TGTGCCAGCAGCCAAGAATACATTCAGTACTTC | CASSQEYIQYF
TRBJ2-5 | 17 | . | TRBV21-1 | . | TGTGCCAGCAGCAAAAGGGTGCCAGGGGGCGCGAGAGAGACCCAGTACTTC | CASSKRVPGGARETQYF
TRBJ2-2 | 14 | . | TRBV5-1 | many | TGCGCCAGCAGCTGGGACGAACGCACCGGGGAGCTGTTTTTT | CASSWDERTGELFF
TRBJ2-2 | 14 | . | TRBV7-8 | . | TGTGCCAGTAGACTCAAGGGGACTGGCGGGGAGCTGTTTTTT | CASRLKGTGGELFF
TRBJ2-2 | 17 | . | TRBV5-4 | . | TGTGCCAGCAGCTTGGCGTCTCAGCGAGGGGCCACCGGGGAGCTGTTTTTT | CASSLASQRGATGELFF
TRBJ1-4 | 14 | . | TRBV5-1 | . | TGCGCCAGCAGCTTGGTCGGGGGGAGTGAAAAACTGTTTTTT | CASSLVGGSEKLFF
TRBJ1-3 | 17 | . | TRBV18 | many | TGTGCCAGCTCACCACCGGTCCCCGGCCATGGTGGAAACACCATATATTTT | CASSPPVPGHGGNTIYF
TRBJ1-1 | 15 | TRBD1 | TRBV28 | few | TGTGCCAGCAGGAACCAAGGACAGGGGACGACTGAAGCTTTCTTT | CASRNQGQGTTEAFF
TRBJ2-7 | 13 | . | TRBV10-3 | . | TGTGCCATCGGGGGCGGCCCGACCTACGAGCAGTACTTC | CAIGGGPTYEQYF
TRBJ2-7 | 15 | . | TRBV9 | few | TGTGCCAGCAGCGTAGCTTATGGGGGTCCCTACGAGCAGTACTTC | CASSVAYGGPYEQYF
TRBJ2-3 | 17 | . | TRBV4-2 | few | TGTGCCAGCAGCCAAGGAGTGGGCGGCGCTAGCACAGATACGCAGTATTTT | CASSQGVGGASTDTQYF
TRBJ2-3 | 18 | . | TRBV7-2 | . | TGTGCCAGCAGCTTAGGGAGTTGGGCTGGCATGGCGTCAGATACGCAGTATTTT | CASSLGSWAGMASDTQYF
TRBJ1-1 | 14 | . | TRBV7-2 | few | TGTGCCAGCAGCCTCTTTACTGGGACGAAGGAAGCTTTCTTT | CASSLFTGTKEAFF
TRBJ1-4 | 13 | . | TRBV3-1 | . | TGTGCCAGCAGCCACCGTACGGGGGAAAAACTGTTTTTT | CASSHRTGEKLFF
TRBJ2-1 | 11 | . | TRBV6-2/TRBV6-3 | few | TGTGCCAGCATCGGAGGTAATGAGCAGTTCTTC | CASIGGNEQFF
TRBJ2-7 | 15 | TRBD2 | TRBV20-1 | few | TGCAGTGCTAGCCCGGGACTAGGCCAGGGCGTCGAGCAGTACTTC | CSASPGLGQGVEQYF
TRBJ1-1 | 14 | . | TRBV18 | few | TGTGCCAGCTCACCAACTACAAGGAACACTGAAGCTTTCTTT | CASSPTTRNTEAFF
TRBJ2-7 | 13 | TRBD1 | TRBV5-1 | few | TGCGCCAGCAGCTCGGAAGGGGGCAGGGAGCAGTACTTC | CASSSEGGREQYF
TRBJ1-1 | 15 | TRBD1 | TRBV7-2 | many | TGTGCCAGCAGCCCCATCGACAGGGCGAACACTGAAGCTTTCTTT | CASSPIDRANTEAFF
TRBJ2-3 | 17 | . | TRBV7-9 | few | TGTGCCAGCAGCCCTCCACTATTTTTTAAGAGTGCAGATACGCAGTATTTT | CASSPPLFFKSADTQYF
TRBJ2-5 | 15 | . | TRBV7-2 | few | TGTGCCAGCAGTTCGATTGGGGCGGGGCAAGAGACCCAGTACTTC | CASSSIGAGQETQYF
TRBJ2-7 | 12 | TRBD2 | TRBV20-1 | many | TGCAGTGTGTCGACGGGACTAGCGGAACAGTACTTC | CSVSTGLAEQYF
TRBJ1-2 | 13 | TRBD1 | TRBV20-1 | few | TGCAGTGCTAGGCCGGGACAGGGGAATGGCTACACCTTC | CSARPGQGNGYTF
TRBJ2-5 | 15 | . | TRBV7-2 | . | TGTGCCAGCAGCTTAGTAAGCGGGCCGCAAGAGACCCAGTACTTC | CASSLVSGPQETQYF
TRBJ2-3 | 12 | . | TRBV5-1 | few | TGCGCCAGCAGCTCGCCGGCAGATACGCAGTATTTT | CASSSPADTQYF
TRBJ1-1 | 13 | . | TRBV28 | few | TGTGCCAGCAGTACCCTTGGGACTTTTGAAGCTTTCTTT | CASSTLGTFEAFF
TRBJ2-3 | 12 | TRBD2 | TRBV29-1 | . | TGCAGCGTTGAGGGGGAGGGATCAACGCAGTATTTT | CSVEGEGSTQYF
TRBJ2-3 | 17 | TRBD2 | TRBV11-2 | . | TGTGCCAGCAGCCCCCGTTCGGGGCGGGAGAAGTGGGATACGCAGTATTTT | CASSPRSGREKWDTQYF
TRBJ2-3 | 16 | . | TRBV20-1 | few | TGCAGTGCTAGAGATCGGGCCCGGGCTTTCACAGATACGCAGTATTTT | CSARDRARAFTDTQYF
TRBJ2-7 | 15 | . | TRBV7-6 | . | TGTGCCAGCAGTCCCGGATCCGGAGGCTCCTACGAGCAGTACTTC | CASSPGSGGSYEQYF
TRBJ2-6 | 21 | TRBD1 | TRBV20-1 | few | TGCAGTGCTAGACCTTTGGCTTTGGACAGGCAAACAAACTCTGGGGCCAACGTCCTGACTTTC | CSARPLALDRQTNSGANVLTF
TRBJ2-1 | 14 | TRBD2 | TRBV29-1 | once | TGCAGCGTTGAATCCCGGGAGGGCGGAGATGAGCAGTTCTTC | CSVESREGGDEQFF
TRBJ2-1 | 14 | TRBD1 | TRBV7-2 | few | TGTGCCAGCAGCTTGGGACAGGGAGGGAATGAGCAGTTCTTC | CASSLGQGGNEQFF
TRBJ2-1 | 17 | TRBD2 | TRBV28 | few | TGTGCCAGCAGTTCCTCCGGGAATAGCGGGATTAAAGATGAGCAGTTCTTC | CASSSSGNSGIKDEQFF
TRBJ2-7 | 16 | TRBD1 | TRBV6-1 | few | TGTGCCAGCAGCAGACCTCCGGGACAGGGGGCAGGAGAGCAGTACTTC | CASSRPPGQGAGEQYF
TRBJ2-3 | 18 | TRBD2 | TRBV5-1 | . | TGCGCCAGCAGCATTTTGCGCCCCAGCGGGGGAAGCACAGATACGCAGTATTTT | CASSILRPSGGSTDTQYF
TRBJ1-2 | 14 | . | TRBV19 | few | TGTGCCAGTAGCCACCGGACCGGGGGAAATGGCTACACCTTC | CASSHRTGGNGYTF
TRBJ1-1 | 16 | . | TRBV6-1 | once | TGTGTCAGCAGTCCCCCTACATATTTTATAGACACTGAAGCTTTCTTT | CVSSPPTYFIDTEAFF
TRBJ2-7 | 15 | TRBD2 | TRBV7-9 | . | TGTGCCAGCAGCTACGGGACTAGCGGTCGATACGAGCAGTACTTC | CASSYGTSGRYEQYF
TRBJ1-4 | 16 | TRBD1 | TRBV28 | . | TGTGCCAGCAGCAACAGGGGAAGGGGGCCTAATGAAAAACTGTTTTTT | CASSNRGRGPNEKLFF
TRBJ2-5 | 13 | . | TRBV7-2 | many | TGTGCCAGCAGCCGATCCGAGTGGGAGACCCAGTACTTC | CASSRSEWETQYF
TRBJ2-1 | 11 | TRBD2 | TRBV29-1 | few | TGCAGCGTTAAGACTGGGGAGGGGCAGTTCTTC | CSVKTGEGQFF
TRBJ2-3 | 17 | TRBD2 | TRBV20-1 | few | TGCAGTGCTAGAGGAATTGACGGGACTACCTTACCCATTACGCAGTATTTT | CSARGIDGTTLPITQYF
TRBJ2-1 | 11 | TRBD2 | TRBV2 | . | TGCTGTTCGGGGGGGCACAATGAGCAGTTCTTC | CCSGGHNEQFF
TRBJ1-1 | 12 | TRBD1 | TRBV20-1 | many | TGCAGTGCGCCCGGGACAGGCAATGAAGCTTTCTTT | CSAPGTGNEAFF
TRBJ2-5 | 16 | . | TRBV14 | few | TGTGCCAGCAGCCCCCGGGGTATTAAGACCCAAGAGACCCAGTACTTC | CASSPRGIKTQETQYF
TRBJ2-1 | 16 | TRBD2 | TRBV12-3/TRBV12-4 | few | TGTGCCAGCAGTTTCAGGCCTAGCGGGAGTTACAATGAGCAGTTCTTC | CASSFRPSGSYNEQFF
TRBJ2-7 | 17 | . | TRBV5-1 | . | TGCGCCAGCAGCTTGGGGCGTCGCGGGACGCCAACCTACGAGCAGTACTTC | CASSLGRRGTPTYEQYF
TRBJ2-1 | 15 | TRBD2 | TRBV7-2 | . | TGTGCCAGCAGCGCGGGGGGGGGCTCCTACAATGAGCAGTTCTTC | CASSAGGGSYNEQFF
TRBJ2-7 | 14 | . | TRBV7-2 | . | TGTGCCAGCAGCAGGAGCGGCACGGGGTACGAGCAGTACTTC | CASSRSGTGYEQYF
TRBJ2-2 | 16 | TRBD1 | TRBV6-2/TRBV6-3 | . | TGTGCCAGCAGGGCCCTCGGGACAGGGAACACCGGGGAGCTGTTTTTT | CASRALGTGNTGELFF
TRBJ1-6 | 15 | TRBD1 | TRBV20-1 | few | TGCAGTGCTAGAGACAGGGGGTATTATAATTCACCCCTCCACTTT | CSARDRGYYNSPLHF